This passage covers 18 T cell receptor beta chains from one sample sequenced in a study of blood T cell repertoires in COVID-19. This table comes from immunoSEQ multiplex PCR, and its TCRdb copy is limited to in-frame clones, with some not included. In the table there are about 110,000 clones, approximately 88% of which are singletons. Material for sequencing was peripheral blood. These receptors came from a man between 40 and 49 years old with active or convalescent COVID-19.

The genes are TRBV30 and TRBJ2-1, with 11 bases lining up with TRBD2. The V gene's germline CDR1 is GTSNPN and CDR2 SVGIG (reference sequence). The V gene end was trimmed by 4 bases and the J gene end by 0 bases; junction bases not matched to a gene: 14. The CDR3 loop spans 19 amino acids. CDR3 nucleotide sequence: TGTGCCTGGACAGGGGGACTAGCGGACGCCACTGTCTCCTACAATGAGCAGTTCTTC. Translated, it gives CAWTGGLADATVSYNEQFF.

The V call is TRBV10-3, the J call TRBJ2-2; 11 bases map to TRBD1. V trimming: 4 bases; J trimming: 6 bases; junction bases outside the gene matches: 4. The CDR3 consists of 15 residues. Germline V gene lookup returns CDR1 ENHRY and CDR2 SYGVKD. CDR3 nucleotides: TGTGCCATCAGTGCGGGGACAGGGGGGTCCGGGGAGCTGTTTTTT. Translation gives CAISAGTGGSGELFF.

This chain joins TRBV6-5 and TRBJ2-7, with D possibly TRBD1 on 6 matching bases. V was shortened by 7 bases and J by 6 bases, with 16 bases between the two germline ends. CDR1 MNHEY and CDR2 SVGAGI come from the germline V gene. The CDR3 totals 13 residues. CDR3 nucleotides: TGTGCCAGCATTACTCCCAGGGGTCTCGAGCAGTACTTC. Protein product: CASITPRGLEQYF.

A single count supports this clone. The rearrangement uses TRBV5-6 and TRBJ2-4; maybe TRBD1 (6 bases). CDR3 length: 16 residues. V gave up 0 bases and J gave up 10 bases, with 20 bases separating them. Per germline, CDR1 SGHDT and CDR2 YYEEEE. The chain's CDR3 is CASSLGGPGQSPIQYF. DNA for the CDR3: TGTGCCAGCAGCTTGGGGGGCCCCGGACAGAGCCCTATTCAGTACTTC.

The table lists this clone with a count of one. V is TRBV28 and J is TRBJ1-2, with 10 nucleotides matching TRBD1. The germline V gene encodes CDR1 MDHEN and CDR2 SYDVKM. V shed 4 bases and J 3 bases; nucleotides not matched to a gene: 5. The CDR3 covers 15 residues. This CDR3 reads CASSSGGQGYYGYTF. The CDR3 DNA reads TGTGCCAGCAGTTCTGGGGGACAGGGGTACTATGGCTACACCTTC.

The CDR3 is CASSLTLLQGGRNTEAFF. The CDR3 bases are TGTGCCAGCTCACTTACTCTACTGCAGGGGGGCCGTAACACTGAAGCTTTCTTT. This rearrangement joins TRBV18 to TRBJ1-1, with 7 bases lining up with TRBD1. The germline V gene encodes CDR1 KGHSH and CDR2 LQKENI. This CDR3 is 18 amino acids long. J gave up 2 bases and V 4 bases, and 16 bases lay outside the gene matches.

V gene TRBV25-1 combines with J gene TRBJ1-1; D remains ambiguous. This CDR3 spans 14 amino acids. Deletions cut 1 base from V and 3 bases from J, with 9 bases between. Germline assignment: CDR1 MGHDK and CDR2 SYGVNS. CDR3 coding DNA: TGTGCCAGCAGTGAATCTGCCTATTACACTGAAGCTTTCTTT. Translated, it gives CASSESAYYTEAFF.

The chain couples TRBV6-5 to TRBJ1-1, with a possible D match to TRBD1 (5 bases). This CDR3 has 12 residues. Germline lookup yields CDR1 MNHEY and CDR2 SVGAGI. V shed 3 bases and J shed 9 bases, with 11 bases lying between them. Written as DNA, the CDR3 is TGTGCCAGCAGTTATTTAGACAGTAAAGCTTTCTTT. Amino acids: CASSYLDSKAFF.

This chain links TRBV6-5 with TRBJ2-7, with 7 bases aligning to TRBD1. The CDR3 is 14 amino acids. V shed 6 bases and J 2 bases; nucleotides not matched to a gene: 7. CDR1 and CDR2 (germline): MNHEY, SVGAGI. The CDR3 coding sequence is TGTGCCAGCAGCCCCCGACAGGGACCCTACGAGCAGTACTTC. This codes for CASSPRQGPYEQYF.

Only one count was recorded for this clone. The rearrangement uses TRBV11-2 and TRBJ2-7; TRBD2 aligns across 11 bases. CDR1 SGHAT and CDR2 FQNNGV come from the germline V gene. J gave up 2 bases and V 6 bases, and 3 bases lay outside the gene matches. The CDR3 totals 14 residues. CDR3 residues: CASRWGLAAYEQYF. CDR3 nucleotides: TGTGCCAGCAGATGGGGACTAGCGGCCTACGAGCAGTACTTC.

V usage is TRBV5-1 and J usage is TRBJ2-2, with D possibly matching TRBD1 (7 bases). This CDR3 spans 14 amino acids. Germline loops: CDR1 SGHRS, CDR2 YFSETQ. V was cut by 7 bases and J by 2 bases, with 12 bases left in between. Here the CDR3 DNA reads TGCGCCAGCGGCGGGACAGCTAACACCGGGGAGCTGTTTTTT. It codes for CASGGTANTGELFF.

The chain combines TRBV7-9 with TRBJ2-7; no reliable D call. CDR3 size: 13 residues. CDR1 and CDR2 from the germline V gene are SEHNR and FQNEAQ (reference sequence). The germline V and J ends were trimmed by 5 bases and 5 bases, with 13 bases remaining between them. CDR3 sequence: CASSPGAQDEQYF. CDR3 in DNA: TGTGCCAGCAGCCCAGGTGCCCAGGACGAGCAGTACTTC.

The chain carries TRBV18 and TRBJ2-7, with 9 bases lining up with TRBD1. This CDR3 is 15 amino acids long. The V and J ends lost 4 bases and 9 bases, in that order; junction bases with no gene match: 13. The germline gives CDR1 KGHSH, CDR2 LQKENI. CDR3 protein: CASSQEGTGPLGQYF. For the CDR3, the DNA is TGTGCCAGCTCACAAGAAGGGACAGGGCCCCTAGGGCAGTACTTC.

The gene calls are TRBV6-5 and TRBJ2-5; 8 positions match TRBD1. CDR1 and CDR2 from the germline V gene are MNHEY and SVGAGI. The CDR3 extends over 15 amino acids. V dropped 6 bases and J dropped 5; count of bases not matched to a gene: 11. CDR3 nucleotide sequence: TGTGCCAGCAGACCACGGACAGGGTGGGGGGAGACCCAGTACTTC. This translates into CASRPRTGWGETQYF.

V and J are TRBV28 and TRBJ2-1; unclear D gene. The germline V gene has CDR1 MDHEN and CDR2 SYDVKM. The CDR3 totals 15 residues. V lost 5 bases, J lost 1 base, and 12 bases lay in between. CDR3: CASSLTEISYNEQFF. As DNA, the CDR3 is TGTGCCAGCAGTCTTACTGAGATATCCTACAATGAGCAGTTCTTC.

V and J are TRBV6-2 or TRBV6-3 and TRBJ1-5, with a weak D call TRBD1 (6 bases). In germline, CDR1 is MNHEY, CDR2 SVGEGT. V was shortened by 5 bases and J by 3 bases, with 8 bases between the two germline ends. The CDR3 loop spans 13 amino acids. CDR3 in amino acids: CASSNRDNQPQHF. The CDR3 DNA reads TGTGCCAGCAGTAACAGGGACAATCAGCCCCAGCATTTT.

V usage is TRBV19 and J usage is TRBJ1-1; 9 bases map to TRBD1. Losses at the gene ends were 6 bases for V and 4 bases for J; bases not matched to a gene: 12. The V gene's germline CDR1 is LNHDA and CDR2 SQIVND (reference sequence). The CDR3 is 16 residues long. The CDR3 coding sequence is TGTGCCAGTAGCCCGCCGACCGGACAGGGGAGCACTGAAGCTTTCTTT. Its protein product is CASSPPTGQGSTEAFF. Full variable domain (missing parts from reference TRBV19 and TRBJ1-1): DGGITQSPKYLFRKEGQNVTLSCEQNLNHDAMYWYRQDPGQGLRLIYYSQIVNDFQKGDIAEGYSVSREKKESFPLTVTSAQKNPTAFYLCASSPPTGQGSTEAFFGQGTRLTVV.

The chain joins TRBV7-9 to TRBJ2-7; D possibly corresponds to TRBD2 (5 bases). CDR3 length: 14 residues. V shed 5 bases and J shed 5 bases, with 16 bases lying between them. Germline V CDR1 and CDR2: SEHNR, FQNEAQ (reference sequence). Here the CDR3 reads CASSRDPVGNEQYF. CDR3 nucleotides: TGTGCCAGCAGCCGCGACCCCGTCGGGAACGAGCAGTACTTC.